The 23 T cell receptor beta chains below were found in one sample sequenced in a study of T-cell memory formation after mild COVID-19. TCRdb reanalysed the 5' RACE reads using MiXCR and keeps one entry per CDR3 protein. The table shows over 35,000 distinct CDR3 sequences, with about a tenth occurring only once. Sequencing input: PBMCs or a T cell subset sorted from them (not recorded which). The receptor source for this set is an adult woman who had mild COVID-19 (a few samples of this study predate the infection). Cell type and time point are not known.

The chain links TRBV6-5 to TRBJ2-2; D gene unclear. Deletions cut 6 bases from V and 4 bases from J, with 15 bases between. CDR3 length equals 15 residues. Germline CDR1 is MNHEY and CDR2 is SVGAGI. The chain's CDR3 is CASRSGVQSTGELFF. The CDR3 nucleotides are TGTGCCAGCAGATCGGGCGTACAGTCCACCGGGGAGCTGTTTTTT.

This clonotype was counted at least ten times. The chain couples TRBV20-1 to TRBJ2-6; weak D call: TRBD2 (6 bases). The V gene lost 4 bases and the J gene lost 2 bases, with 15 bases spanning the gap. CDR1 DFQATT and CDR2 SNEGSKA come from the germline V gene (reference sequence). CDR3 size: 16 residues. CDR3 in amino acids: CSATRWGETGANVLTF. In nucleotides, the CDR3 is TGCAGTGCTACTCGGTGGGGGGAAACTGGGGCCAACGTCCTGACTTTC.

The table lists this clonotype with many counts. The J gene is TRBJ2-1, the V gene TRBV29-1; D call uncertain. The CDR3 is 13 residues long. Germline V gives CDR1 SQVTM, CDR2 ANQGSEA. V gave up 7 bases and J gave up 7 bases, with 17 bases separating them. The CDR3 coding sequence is TGCAGCGCCAACGTCCATACGCGGAATGAGCAGTTCTTC. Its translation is CSANVHTRNEQFF.

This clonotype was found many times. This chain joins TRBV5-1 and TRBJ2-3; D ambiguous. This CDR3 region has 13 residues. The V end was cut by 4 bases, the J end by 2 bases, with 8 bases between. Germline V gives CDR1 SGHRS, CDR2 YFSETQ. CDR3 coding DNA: TGCGCCAGCAGCCGAGGAACCACAGATACGCAGTATTTT. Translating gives CASSRGTTDTQYF.

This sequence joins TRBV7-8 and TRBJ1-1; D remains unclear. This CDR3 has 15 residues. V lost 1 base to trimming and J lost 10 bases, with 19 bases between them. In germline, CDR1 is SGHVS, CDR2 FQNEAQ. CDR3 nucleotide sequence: TGTGCCAGCAGCTTAGTCCAATCAGGTACCCGGGGAGCTTTCTTT. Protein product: CASSLVQSGTRGAFF.

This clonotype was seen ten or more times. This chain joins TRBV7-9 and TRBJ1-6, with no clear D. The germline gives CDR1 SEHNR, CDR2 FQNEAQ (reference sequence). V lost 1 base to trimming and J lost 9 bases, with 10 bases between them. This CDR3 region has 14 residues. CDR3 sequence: CASSLERNRSPLHF. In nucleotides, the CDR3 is TGTGCCAGCAGCTTAGAGCGGAATCGTTCACCCCTCCACTTT.

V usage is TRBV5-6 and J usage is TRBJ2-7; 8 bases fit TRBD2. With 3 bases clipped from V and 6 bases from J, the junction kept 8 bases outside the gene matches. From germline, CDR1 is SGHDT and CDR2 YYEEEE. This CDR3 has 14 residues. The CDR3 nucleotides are TGTGCCAGCAGCTCCCAAAGCGGGAGTGGCGAGCAGTACTTC. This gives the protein CASSSQSGSGEQYF.

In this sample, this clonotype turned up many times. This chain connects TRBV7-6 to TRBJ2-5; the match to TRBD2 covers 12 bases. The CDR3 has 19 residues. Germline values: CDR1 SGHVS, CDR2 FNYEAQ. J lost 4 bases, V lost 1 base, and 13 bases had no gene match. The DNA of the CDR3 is TGTGCCAGCAGCTTAGGGGCTAGCGGGGGGGTATCCCCCAGAGAGACCCAGTACTTC. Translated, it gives CASSLGASGGVSPRETQYF.

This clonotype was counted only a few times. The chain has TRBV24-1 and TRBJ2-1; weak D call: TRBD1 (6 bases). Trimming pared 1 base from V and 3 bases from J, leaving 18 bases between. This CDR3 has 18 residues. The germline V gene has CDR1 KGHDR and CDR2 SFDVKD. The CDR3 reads CATSDFRETGDDYNEQFF. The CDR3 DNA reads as TGTGCCACCAGTGATTTTAGGGAGACAGGAGATGACTACAATGAGCAGTTCTTC.

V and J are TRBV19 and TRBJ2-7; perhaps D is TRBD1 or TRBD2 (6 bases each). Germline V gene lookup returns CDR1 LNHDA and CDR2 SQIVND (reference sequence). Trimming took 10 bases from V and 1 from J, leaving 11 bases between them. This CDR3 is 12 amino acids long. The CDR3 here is CATAGQSYEQYF. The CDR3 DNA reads TGTGCCACCGCGGGACAATCCTACGAGCAGTACTTC.

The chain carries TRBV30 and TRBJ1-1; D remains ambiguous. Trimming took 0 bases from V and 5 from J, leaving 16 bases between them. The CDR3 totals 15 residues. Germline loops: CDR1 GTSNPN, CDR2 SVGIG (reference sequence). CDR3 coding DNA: TGTGCCTGGAGTGTGAGGAGGTCCTTGTATACTGAAGCTTTCTTT. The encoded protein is CAWSVRRSLYTEAFF.

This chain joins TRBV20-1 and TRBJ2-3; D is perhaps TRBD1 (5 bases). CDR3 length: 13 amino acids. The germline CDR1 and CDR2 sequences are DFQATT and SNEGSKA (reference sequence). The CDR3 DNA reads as TGCAGCAGGGTGGAAAGTAACACAGATACGCAGTATTTT. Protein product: CSRVESNTDTQYF.

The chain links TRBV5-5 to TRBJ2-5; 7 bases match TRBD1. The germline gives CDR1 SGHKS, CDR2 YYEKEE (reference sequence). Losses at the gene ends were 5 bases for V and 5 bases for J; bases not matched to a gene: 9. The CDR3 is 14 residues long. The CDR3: CASSLGRGRETQYF. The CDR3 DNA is TGTGCCAGCAGTCTCGGTAGGGGGCGGGAGACCCAGTACTTC. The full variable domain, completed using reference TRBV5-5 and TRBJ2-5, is DAGVTQSPTHLIKTRGQQVTLRCSPISGHKSVSWYQQVLGQGPQFIFQYYEKEERGRGNFPDRFSARQFPNYSSELNVNALLLGDSALYLCASSLGRGRETQYFGPGTRLLVL.

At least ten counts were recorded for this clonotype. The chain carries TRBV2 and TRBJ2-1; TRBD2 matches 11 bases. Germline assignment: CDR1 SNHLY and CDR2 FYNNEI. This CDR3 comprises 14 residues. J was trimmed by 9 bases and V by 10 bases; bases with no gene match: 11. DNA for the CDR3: TGTGCCACTTCGACTAGCGGGACTACTTTTGAGCAGTTCTTC. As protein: CATSTSGTTFEQFF.

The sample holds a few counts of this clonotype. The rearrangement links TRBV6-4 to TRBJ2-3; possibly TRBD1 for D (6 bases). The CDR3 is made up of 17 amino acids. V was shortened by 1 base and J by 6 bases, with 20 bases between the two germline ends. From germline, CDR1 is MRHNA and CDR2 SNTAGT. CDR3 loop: CASSDFLQGRRTDTQYF. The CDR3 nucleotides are TGTGCCAGCAGTGACTTCTTACAGGGACGGAGGACGGATACGCAGTATTTT.

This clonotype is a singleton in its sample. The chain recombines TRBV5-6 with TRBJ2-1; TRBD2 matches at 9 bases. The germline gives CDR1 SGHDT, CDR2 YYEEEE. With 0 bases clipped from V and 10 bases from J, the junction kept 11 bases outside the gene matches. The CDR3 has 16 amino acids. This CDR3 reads CASSLGQIRREGEQFF. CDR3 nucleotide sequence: TGTGCCAGCAGCTTGGGGCAAATCCGGCGGGAGGGGGAGCAGTTCTTC.

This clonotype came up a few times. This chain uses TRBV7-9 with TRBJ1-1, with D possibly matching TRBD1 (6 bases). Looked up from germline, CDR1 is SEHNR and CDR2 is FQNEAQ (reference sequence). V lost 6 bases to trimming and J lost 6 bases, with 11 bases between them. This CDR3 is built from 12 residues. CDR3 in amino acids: CASRGGAAEAFF. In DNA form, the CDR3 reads TGTGCCAGCAGGGGGGGGGCCGCTGAAGCTTTCTTT.

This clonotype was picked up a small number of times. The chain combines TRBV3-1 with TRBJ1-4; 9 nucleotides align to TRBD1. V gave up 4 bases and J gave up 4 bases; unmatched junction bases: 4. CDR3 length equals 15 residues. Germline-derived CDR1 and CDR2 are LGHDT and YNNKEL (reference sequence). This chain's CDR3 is CASSLRQGGNEKLFF. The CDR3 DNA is TGTGCCAGCAGCCTGCGACAGGGGGGTAATGAAAAACTGTTTTTT. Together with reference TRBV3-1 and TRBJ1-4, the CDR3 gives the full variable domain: DTAVSQTPKYLVTQMGNDKSIKCEQNLGHDTMYWYKQDSKKFLKIMFSYNNKELIINETVPNRFSPKSPDKAHLNLHINSLELGDSAVYFCASSLRQGGNEKLFFGSGTQLSVL.

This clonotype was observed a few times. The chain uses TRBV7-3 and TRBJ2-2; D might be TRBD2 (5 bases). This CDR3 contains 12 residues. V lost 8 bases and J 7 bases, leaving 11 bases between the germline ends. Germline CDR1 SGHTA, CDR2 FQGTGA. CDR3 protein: CASREGIGELFF. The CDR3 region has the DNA TGTGCCAGCCGTGAGGGCATCGGGGAGCTGTTTTTT.

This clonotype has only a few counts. The CDR3 DNA sequence: TGTGCCAGCAGTTACTTTGACTCGTGGGAAGAGACCCAGTACTTC. Encoded protein: CASSYFDSWEETQYF. The chain has TRBV6-5 and TRBJ2-5, with D hard to call. From germline, CDR1 is MNHEY and CDR2 SVGAGI. The CDR3 has 15 amino acids. Trimming pared 1 base from V and 3 bases from J, leaving 12 bases between.

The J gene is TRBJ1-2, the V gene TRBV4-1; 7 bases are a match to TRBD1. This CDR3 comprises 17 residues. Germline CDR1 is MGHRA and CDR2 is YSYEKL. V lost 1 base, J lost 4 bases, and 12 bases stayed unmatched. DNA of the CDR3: TGCGCCAGCAGCCAAGGGGAGAGACAGGGCGATACCTATGGCTACACCTTC. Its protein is CASSQGERQGDTYGYTF.

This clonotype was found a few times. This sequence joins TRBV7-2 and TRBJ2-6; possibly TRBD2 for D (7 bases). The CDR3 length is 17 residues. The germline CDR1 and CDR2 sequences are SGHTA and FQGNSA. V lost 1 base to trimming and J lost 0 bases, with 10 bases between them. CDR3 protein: CASSLGGGPSGANVLTF. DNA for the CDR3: TGTGCCAGCAGCTTAGGGGGGGGGCCCTCTGGGGCCAACGTCCTGACTTTC. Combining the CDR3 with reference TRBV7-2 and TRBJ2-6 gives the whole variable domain GAGVSQSPSNKVTEKGKDVELRCDPISGHTALYWYRQSLGQGLEFLIYFQGNSAPDKSGLPSDRFSAERTGGSVSTLTIQRTQQEDSAVYLCASSLGGGPSGANVLTFGAGSRLTVL.

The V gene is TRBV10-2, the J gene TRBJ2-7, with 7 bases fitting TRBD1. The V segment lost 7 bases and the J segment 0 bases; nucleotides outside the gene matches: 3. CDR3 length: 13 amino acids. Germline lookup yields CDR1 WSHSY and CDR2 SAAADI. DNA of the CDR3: TGCGCCAGCATGACAGGGCACTCCTACGAGCAGTACTTC. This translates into CASMTGHSYEQYF.